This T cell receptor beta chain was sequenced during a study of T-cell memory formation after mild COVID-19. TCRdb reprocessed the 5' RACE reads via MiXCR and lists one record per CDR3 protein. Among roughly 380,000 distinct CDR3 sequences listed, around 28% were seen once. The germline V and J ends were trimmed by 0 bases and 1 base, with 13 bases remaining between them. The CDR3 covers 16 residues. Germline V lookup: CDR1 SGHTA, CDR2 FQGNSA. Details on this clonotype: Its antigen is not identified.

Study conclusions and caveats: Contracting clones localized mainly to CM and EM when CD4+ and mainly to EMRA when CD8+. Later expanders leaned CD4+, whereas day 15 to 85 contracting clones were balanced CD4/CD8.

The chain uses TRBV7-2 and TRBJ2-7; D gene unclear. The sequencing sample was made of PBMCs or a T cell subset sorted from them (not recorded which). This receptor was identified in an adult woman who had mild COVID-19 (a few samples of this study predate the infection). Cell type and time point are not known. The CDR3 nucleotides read TGTGCCAGCAGCTTAGCCCGTGGCCTTGGTTCCTACGAGCAGTACTTC. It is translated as CASSLARGLGSYEQYF. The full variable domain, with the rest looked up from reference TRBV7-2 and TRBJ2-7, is GAGVSQSPSNKVTEKGKDVELRCDPISGHTALYWYRQSLGQGLEFLIYFQGNSAPDKSGLPSDRFSAERTGGSVSTLTIQRTQQEDSAVYLCASSLARGLGSYEQYFGPGTRLTVT.